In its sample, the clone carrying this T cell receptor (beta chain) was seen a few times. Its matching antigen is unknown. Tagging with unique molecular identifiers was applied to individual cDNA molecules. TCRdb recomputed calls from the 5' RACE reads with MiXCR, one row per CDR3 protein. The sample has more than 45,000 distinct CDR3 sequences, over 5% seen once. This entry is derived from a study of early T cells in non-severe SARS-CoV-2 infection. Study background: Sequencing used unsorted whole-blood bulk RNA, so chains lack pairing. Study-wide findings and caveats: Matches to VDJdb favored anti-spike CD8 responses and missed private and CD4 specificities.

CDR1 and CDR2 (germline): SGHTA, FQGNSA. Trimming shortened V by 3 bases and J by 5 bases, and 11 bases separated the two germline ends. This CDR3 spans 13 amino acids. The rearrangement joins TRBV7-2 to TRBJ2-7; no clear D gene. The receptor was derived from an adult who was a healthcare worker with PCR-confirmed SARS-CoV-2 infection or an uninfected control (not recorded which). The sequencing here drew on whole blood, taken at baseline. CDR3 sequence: CASSLQASDEQYF. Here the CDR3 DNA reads TGTGCCAGCAGCTTGCAAGCCAGCGACGAGCAGTACTTC.